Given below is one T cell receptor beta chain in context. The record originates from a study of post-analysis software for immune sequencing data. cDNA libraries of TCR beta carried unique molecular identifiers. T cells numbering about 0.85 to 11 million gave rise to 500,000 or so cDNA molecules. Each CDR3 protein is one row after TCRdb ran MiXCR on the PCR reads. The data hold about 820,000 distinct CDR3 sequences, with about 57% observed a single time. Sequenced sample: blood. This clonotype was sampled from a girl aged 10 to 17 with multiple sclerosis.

The CDR3 nucleotides are TGTGCCACCGCTGGGCGGGAGGTCCATAACAATGAGCAGTTCTTC. Encoded protein: CATAGREVHNNEQFF. J is TRBJ2-1 and V is TRBV10-3, with 8 bases that match TRBD2. V dropped 10 bases and J dropped 5; count of bases not matched to a gene: 13. Germline V CDR1 and CDR2: ENHRY, SYGVKD. The CDR3 extends over 15 amino acids.